There are a few counts of the clone carrying this T cell receptor beta chain. This specimen belongs to a study of cytomegalovirus exposure and HLA in healthy donors. The study ran its PCR with 60 Vbeta and 13 Jbeta primers. Generated by immunoSEQ multiplex PCR, the TCRdb table keeps only in-frame clones and is missing some. This table holds tens of thousands of clones, 78% found once. Between the trimmed V and J ends, which lost 0 bases and 7 bases, there was a span of 14 bases. The germline gives CDR1 SGHRS, CDR2 YFSETQ. The CDR3 length is 14 residues. Sequencing was performed on PBMCs. The source of this sequence is a middle-aged man in good health and CMV-seronegative. The rearrangement joins TRBV5-1 to TRBJ2-7; tentatively, D is TRBD2 (5 bases). The CDR3 DNA sequence: TGCGCCAGCAGCTTGGTATTCGGGATAGATGAGCAGTACTTC. Protein sequence: CASSLVFGIDEQYF. The whole variable domain, remainder taken from reference TRBV5-1 and TRBJ2-7, is KAGVTQTPRYLIKTRGQQVTLSCSPISGHRSVSWYQQTPGQGLQFLFEYFSETQRNKGNFPGRFSGRQFSNSRSEMNVSTLELGDSALYLCASSLVFGIDEQYFGPGTRLTVT.